This TCR beta chain is drawn from a study of graft-versus-host responses after intestinal transplantation. Points from the study as a whole: Researchers found GvH clones in recipient marrow, and some showed up first in ileum or blood. High graft-versus-host to host-versus-graft clonal ratios were found in allografts of patients who had graft-donor T cell macrochimerism.

Concerning this clone: Its specificity is not known.

The germline gives CDR1 SGDLS, CDR2 YYNGEE. Trimming shortened V by 0 bases and J by 7 bases, and 13 bases separated the two germline ends. The CDR3 consists of 15 residues. Using immunoSEQ multiplex PCR, the repertoire was profiled, and TCRdb retains in-frame clones only, with some absent. The sample lists some 85,000 clones, around 92% seen once, with approximately 0.4% in the top ten. This chain links TRBV9 with TRBJ1-4, with D perhaps TRBD1 (5 bases). The sample here was unstimulated CD8+ T cells sorted from spleen or lymph node cells, taken before transplant. The clonotype originates from a human donor who was the organ donor for an intestinal transplant. CDR3 DNA: TGTGCCAGCAGCGTAGGTTCCATCGGGGGTGAAAAACTGTTTTTT. As protein: CASSVGSIGGEKLFF.